The 10 T cell receptor beta chains below come from one sample, sequenced in a study of molecular identifiers for immune sequencing clone quantification. One entry per CDR3 protein results from TCRdb running MiXCR on the PCR reads. The data contain 460,000 or so distinct CDR3 sequences, 25% of them singletons. The sequencing input was naive CD8+ T cells from blood, with Jurkat cell RNA spiked in. Subset: FACS-sorted CD8+CD4-CCR7+CD45RA+ naive T cells. The receptors derive from a human donor in good health. Some libraries in this study had Jurkat cell RNA spiked in.

Turning to this clonotype: A much more abundant neighbour one base away suggests this may be a read error. J is TRBJ2-3 and V is TRBV28, with 10 bases identical to TRBD1. In germline, CDR1 is MDHEN, CDR2 SYDVKM. The CDR3 covers 14 residues. V gave up 8 bases and J gave up 2 bases; unmatched junction bases: 4. CDR3 sequence (DNA): TGTGCCAGCGAGGGACAGGGGTTCACAGATACGCAGTATTTT. Amino acid sequence: CASEGQGFTDTQYF.

This clonotype was counted a few times. This chain links TRBV5-3 with TRBJ1-3; no clear D. TRBV5-3 is flagged as an ORF with uncertain function. V was clipped by 8 bases and J by 4 bases, with 19 bases between them. The CDR3 sequence is 15 residues long. In nucleotides, the CDR3 is TGTGCCAGCAGCCTGATTTATGGCTCCGGAAACACCATATATTTT. Translated: CASSLIYGSGNTIYF.

The chain is built from TRBV20-1 and TRBJ2-7; 8 bases fit TRBD1. Germline assignment: CDR1 DFQATT and CDR2 SNEGSKA (reference sequence). V was clipped by 0 bases and J by 3 bases; unmatched bases: 7. There are 15 residues in the CDR3. The CDR3 bases are TGCAGTGCTAGAGACCAGACAGGGGCCCTCTACGAGCAGTACTTC. Translated: CSARDQTGALYEQYF.

The rearrangement uses TRBV6-5 and TRBJ2-6, with D hard to call. CDR1 MNHEY and CDR2 SVGAGI come from the germline V gene. Trimming shortened V by 0 bases and J by 0 bases, and 6 bases separated the two germline ends. The CDR3 is 16 amino acids. The DNA for the CDR3 is TGTGCCAGCAGTTACTCCACTTTCTCTGGGGCCAACGTCCTGACTTTC. Protein: CASSYSTFSGANVLTF.

V usage is TRBV27 and J usage is TRBJ2-7, with 8 bases fitting TRBD1. This CDR3 spans 15 amino acids. J gave up 7 bases and V 4 bases, and 12 bases lay outside the gene matches. In germline, CDR1 is MNHEY, CDR2 SMNVEV (reference sequence). The CDR3 bases are TGTGCCAGCAGTTCCCGACAGGGGCGCGCCATTGAGCAGTACTTC. Encoded protein: CASSSRQGRAIEQYF.

Ten or more counts support this clonotype. This sequence joins TRBV7-9 and TRBJ1-6; TRBD1 matches 7 bases. The CDR3 extends over 15 amino acids. V shed 7 bases and J 6 bases; nucleotides not matched to a gene: 9. Germline V gene data show CDR1 as SEHNR and CDR2 as FQNEAQ (reference sequence). CDR3 DNA: TGTGCCAGCACCAAAGCGGGACAGTTTAATTCACCCCTCCACTTT. Encoded protein: CASTKAGQFNSPLHF.

This clonotype was detected ten times or more. For the CDR3, the DNA is TGTGCCAGCAGCCAAGTTGTGGCAGATACGCAGTATTTT. Its protein product is CASSQVVADTQYF. The chain has TRBV14 and TRBJ2-3; no firm D call. Germline CDR1 SGHDN, CDR2 FVKESK. Trimming removed 1 base from V and 4 bases from J, with 6 bases in between. The CDR3 sequence is 13 residues long.

This clonotype was counted only a few times. The rearrangement links TRBV7-2 to TRBJ2-1, with D possibly being TRBD1 (6 bases). V was pared by 4 bases and J by 7 bases, with 11 bases between. The germline CDR1 and CDR2 sequences are SGHTA and FQGNSA. This CDR3 has 13 amino acids. The CDR3 spells CASSSGTTNEQFF. CDR3 DNA sequence: TGTGCCAGCAGCTCCGGGACAACTAATGAGCAGTTCTTC.

This clonotype was counted a few times. CDR3 nucleotide sequence: TGCAGTGCTAGCCCAGCCTACTCTGGAAACACCATATATTTT. This sequence encodes CSASPAYSGNTIYF. This rearrangement joins TRBV20-1 to TRBJ1-3; D uncertain. This CDR3 is 14 amino acids long. The germline V gene has CDR1 DFQATT and CDR2 SNEGSKA (reference sequence). The V end was cut by 3 bases, the J end by 0 bases, with 9 bases between.

A remark on this clonotype: A much larger clone differs from this one at a single base, so this may be a read error. The chain links TRBV12-3 or TRBV12-4 to TRBJ1-1; D is perhaps TRBD1 (5 bases). This CDR3 has 14 amino acids. V was shortened by 1 base and J by 11 bases, with 17 bases between the two germline ends. CDR3 region: CASSLEIVGGVAFF. The CDR3 DNA sequence: TGTGCCAGCAGTTTAGAAATAGTGGGGGGGGTTGCTTTCTTT.